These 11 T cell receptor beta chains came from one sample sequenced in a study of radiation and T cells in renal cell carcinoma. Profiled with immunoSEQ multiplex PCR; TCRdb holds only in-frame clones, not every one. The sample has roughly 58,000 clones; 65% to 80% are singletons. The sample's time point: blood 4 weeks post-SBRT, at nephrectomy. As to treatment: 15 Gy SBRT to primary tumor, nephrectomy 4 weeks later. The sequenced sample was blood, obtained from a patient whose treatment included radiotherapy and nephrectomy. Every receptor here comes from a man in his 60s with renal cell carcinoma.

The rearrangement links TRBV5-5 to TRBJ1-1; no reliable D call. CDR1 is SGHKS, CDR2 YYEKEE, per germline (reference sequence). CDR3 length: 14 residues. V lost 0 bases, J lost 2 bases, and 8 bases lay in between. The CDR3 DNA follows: TGTGCCAGCAGCTTGGACCCAGCCAACACTGAAGCTTTCTTT. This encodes CASSLDPANTEAFF.

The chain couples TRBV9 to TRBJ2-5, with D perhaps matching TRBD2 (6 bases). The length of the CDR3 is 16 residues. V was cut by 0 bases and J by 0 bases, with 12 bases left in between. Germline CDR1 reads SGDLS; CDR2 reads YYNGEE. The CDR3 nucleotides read TGTGCCAGCAGCGTAGGGGCTAGCGTGGACCAAGAGACCCAGTACTTC. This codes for CASSVGASVDQETQYF.

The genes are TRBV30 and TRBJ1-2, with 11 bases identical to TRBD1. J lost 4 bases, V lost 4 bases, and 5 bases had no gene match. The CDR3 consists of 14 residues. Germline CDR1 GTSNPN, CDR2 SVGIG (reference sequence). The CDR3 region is CAWTGTGGSYGYTF. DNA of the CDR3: TGTGCCTGGACCGGGACAGGGGGTAGCTATGGCTACACCTTC. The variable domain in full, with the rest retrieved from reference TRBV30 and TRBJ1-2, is SQTIHQWPATLVQPVGSPLSLECTVEGTSNPNLYWYRQAAGRGLQLLFYSVGIGQISSEVPQNLSASRPQDRQFILSSKKLLLSDSGFYLCAWTGTGGSYGYTFGSGTRLTVV.

CDR3 residues: CASSLGGAGTDTQYF. For the CDR3, the DNA is TGCGCCAGCAGCTTGGGGGGGGCTGGCACAGATACGCAGTATTTT. The rearrangement uses TRBV5-1 and TRBJ2-3; either TRBD1 or TRBD2 may supply D (6 bases each). Germline CDR1 SGHRS, CDR2 YFSETQ. This CDR3 comprises 15 residues. V dropped 0 bases and J dropped 1 base, with 9 bases sitting between them.

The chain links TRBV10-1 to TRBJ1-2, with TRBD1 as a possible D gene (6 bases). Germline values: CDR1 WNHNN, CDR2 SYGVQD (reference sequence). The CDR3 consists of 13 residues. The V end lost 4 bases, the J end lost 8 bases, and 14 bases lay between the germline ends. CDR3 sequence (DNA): TGCGCCAGCAGTGGTTACAGGGACGGAGGCTACACCTTC. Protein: CASSGYRDGGYTF.

The chain's CDR3 is CASSRPGSSGNEQFF. The CDR3, as DNA: TGTGCCAGCAGTAGACCCGGATCCTCCGGGAATGAGCAGTTCTTC. The chain joins TRBV7-9 to TRBJ2-1; the D is unclear. With 6 bases removed from V and 7 bases from J, the gap between germline ends came to 19 bases. The CDR3 contains 15 residues. Per germline, CDR1 SEHNR and CDR2 FQNEAQ (reference sequence). The full variable domain, in which reference TRBV7-9 and TRBJ2-1 provide the parts outside the CDR3, is DTGVSQNPRHKITKRGQNVTFRCDPISEHNRLYWYRQTLGQGPEFLTYFQNEAQLEKSRLLSDRFSAERPKGSFSTLEIQRTEQGDSAMYLCASSRPGSSGNEQFFGPGTRLTVL.

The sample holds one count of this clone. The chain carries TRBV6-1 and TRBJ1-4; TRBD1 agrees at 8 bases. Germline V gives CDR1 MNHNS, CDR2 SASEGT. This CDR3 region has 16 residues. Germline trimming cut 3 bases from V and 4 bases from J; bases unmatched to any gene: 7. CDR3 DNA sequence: TGTGCCAGCAGTGATCCCCCCGACAGGGGTAATGAAAAACTGTTTTTT. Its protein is CASSDPPDRGNEKLFF.

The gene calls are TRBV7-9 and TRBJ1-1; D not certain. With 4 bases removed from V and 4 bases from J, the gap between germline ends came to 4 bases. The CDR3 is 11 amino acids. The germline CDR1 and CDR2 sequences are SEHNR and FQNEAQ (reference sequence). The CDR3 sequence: CASSWGTEAFF. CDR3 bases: TGTGCCAGCAGCTGGGGCACTGAAGCTTTCTTT.

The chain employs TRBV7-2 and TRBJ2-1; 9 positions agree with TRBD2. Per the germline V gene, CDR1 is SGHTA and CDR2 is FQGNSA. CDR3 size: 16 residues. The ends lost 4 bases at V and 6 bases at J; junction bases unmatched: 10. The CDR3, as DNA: TGTGCCAGCAGCTCACGCGGGGGGGGCAGAATCAATGAGCAGTTCTTC. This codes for CASSSRGGGRINEQFF.

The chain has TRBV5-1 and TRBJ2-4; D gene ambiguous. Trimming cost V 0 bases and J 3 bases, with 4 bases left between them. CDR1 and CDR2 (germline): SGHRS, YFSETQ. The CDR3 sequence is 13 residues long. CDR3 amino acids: CASSLEDKNIQYF. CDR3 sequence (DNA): TGCGCCAGCAGCTTGGAGGACAAAAACATTCAGTACTTC.

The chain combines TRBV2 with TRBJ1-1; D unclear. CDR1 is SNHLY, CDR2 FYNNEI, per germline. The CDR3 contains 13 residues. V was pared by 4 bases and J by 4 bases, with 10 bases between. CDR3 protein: CASSGGLSTEAFF. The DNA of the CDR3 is TGTGCCAGCAGTGGCGGGTTGAGCACTGAAGCTTTCTTT. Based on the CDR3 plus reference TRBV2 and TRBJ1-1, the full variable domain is EPEVTQTPSHQVTQMGQEVILRCVPISNHLYFYWYRQILGQKVEFLVSFYNNEISEKSEIFDDQFSVERPDGSNFTLKIRSTKLEDSAMYFCASSGGLSTEAFFGQGTRLTVV.